This T cell receptor (beta chain) was recorded in a study of T-cell memory formation after mild COVID-19 (dated by TCRdb to the early 2020s). In terms of the full investigation: Most TCR sequence clusters were specific to one of the two donors. In a couple of donors, T-cell clones that expanded and contracted after mild COVID-19 were tracked by sequencing TCRalpha and TCRbeta repertoires over time. The cohort was made up of two young adult volunteers, one female and one male, who were previously healthy.

Turning to this clonotype: The antigen it binds to is not known. No per-base quality is available; no much larger clone lies one base away.

The study at large found these results: SARS-CoV-2 specificity of the second-wave clones peaking on day 37 was not confirmed. The study covered only a couple of mild cases, and larger cohorts including severe cases with pre-infection samples were considered necessary. Contracting CD4+ clones were located mainly in the CM and EM memory subsets, whereas CD8+ clones were found to be enriched in EMRA. Some responding clones were detected in pre-infection memory, which suggested that pre-existing cross-reactive memory T cells had joined the SARS-CoV-2 response. Clones that contracted from day 15 to 85 showed balanced CD4/CD8 phenotypes, whereas a second wave of clones that expanded from day 15 to 37 leaned towards CD4+.

PBMCs were isolated by Ficoll-Paque density gradient centrifugation. From the germline V gene (reference sequence), CDR1 is LNHDA and CDR2 is SQIVND. The trim is 5 bases for V and 8 bases for J, with a gap of 18 bases between the germline ends. From the cysteine through the phenylalanine, the CDR3 covers 14 amino acids. Only CDR3 DNA remains: 42 bases, in frame from the first base. TCRdb records Illumina NovaSeq 6000 as the sequencer. TCRalpha and TCRbeta cDNA libraries were built by 5'RACE with constant-segment primers, adding sample barcodes and unique molecular identifiers. Trizol reagent was used to extract RNA from every sample. The libraries were amplified in two PCR steps, and the second step added a second sample barcode and Illumina TruSeq adapters. Sequencing of the libraries was done on an Illumina NovaSeq, producing 2 x 150 bp paired-end reads. Regarding the original processing steps: Reads were demultiplexed and collapsed into UMI-guided consensus sequences with migec v1.2.7. Using mixcr v2.1.11, UMI consensuses were aligned to TRA and TRB V and J templates and then assembled into clonotypes. Expanded or contracted clonotypes were those called significant by both edgeR and NoisET, with noise models trained on biological replicates. For edgeR calls, a false discovery rate-adjusted p below 0.01 and a log2 fold-change threshold of 1 were applied. As an exploratory analysis of dynamics, max-normalized trajectories of the 1000 most abundant clonotypes were examined by PCA with hierarchical clustering. Separately sequenced CD4+ and CD8+ repertoires were used to assign the CD4 or CD8 phenotype of responding clones. Starting from the raw public reads, TCRdb applied fastp trimming at Q25, assembled clones with MiXCR and retained in-frame beta chains. Entries are consolidated by CDR3 protein sequence, retaining the most common genes and DNA. The V and J calls and clone size come from TCRdb's table, not from the authors' own analysis. This sample has 250,000 or so distinct CDR3 sequences in its table, and roughly a tenth of those were observed once. The ten largest clones take up 20% to 25% of the sample.

The V and J genes are TRBV19 and TRBJ1-2, with a weak D call of TRBD1 (6 bases match). Sequencing used PBMCs or a T cell subset sorted from them (not recorded which). This clonotype was obtained from a man younger than 35 who had mild COVID-19 (a few samples of this study predate the infection). The sample titles of this study are shuffled in the database, so cell type and time point are left out; the donor was told from shared clones. The DNA sequence follows: TGTGCCAGTAGTCTCCAAATGCAGGGACACGGCTACACCTTC. This sequence encodes CASSLQMQGHGYTF.